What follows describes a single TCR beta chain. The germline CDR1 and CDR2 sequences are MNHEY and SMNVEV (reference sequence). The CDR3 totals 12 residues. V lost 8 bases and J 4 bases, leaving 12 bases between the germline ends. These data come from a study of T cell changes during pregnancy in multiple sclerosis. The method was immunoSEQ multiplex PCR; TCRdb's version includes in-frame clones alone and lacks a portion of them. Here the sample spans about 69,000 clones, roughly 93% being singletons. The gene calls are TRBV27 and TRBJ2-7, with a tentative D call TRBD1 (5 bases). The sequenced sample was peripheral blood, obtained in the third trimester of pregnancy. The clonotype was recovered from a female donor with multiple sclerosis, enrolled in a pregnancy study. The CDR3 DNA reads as TGTGCCAGCGGATTACAGGAGTACGAGCAGTACTTC. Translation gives CASGLQEYEQYF.